Shown below are 14 T cell receptor beta chains from a single sample sequenced in a study of blood T cell repertoires in COVID-19. Some clones are missing from TCRdb's copy, which holds only in-frame ones; the method was immunoSEQ multiplex PCR. The sample yields some 170,000 clones, roughly 86% seen once. Sequencing was performed on peripheral blood. The receptors were sampled from an older woman who had recovered from COVID-19.

This chain joins TRBV5-6 and TRBJ2-3; D perhaps matches TRBD2 (5 bases). CDR3 length: 14 residues. Germline CDR1 is SGHDT and CDR2 is YYEEEE. Trimming shortened V by 3 bases and J by 1 base, and 9 bases separated the two germline ends. The CDR3 coding sequence is TGTGCCAGCAGCTCGCCCGGGGGCACAGATACGCAGTATTTT. Its translation is CASSSPGGTDTQYF.

The V call is TRBV24-1, the J call TRBJ1-1; maybe TRBD1 (5 bases). CDR3 size: 14 residues. Trimming removed 0 bases from V and 6 bases from J, with 10 bases in between. The germline gives CDR1 KGHDR, CDR2 SFDVKD. Here the CDR3 reads CATSDLVGEAEAFF. CDR3 DNA: TGTGCCACCAGTGATTTGGTGGGGGAGGCTGAAGCTTTCTTT.

The gene calls are TRBV7-9 and TRBJ2-3, with 11 bases lining up with TRBD2. There are 17 residues in the CDR3. V shed 5 bases, J shed 1 base, and the junction held 8 bases outside the gene matches. CDR1 is SEHNR and CDR2 is FQNEAQ in the germline V gene (reference sequence). CDR3 sequence reads: CASSSTMTSGGTDTQYF. Written as DNA, the CDR3 is TGTGCCAGCAGCAGTACAATGACTAGCGGGGGCACAGATACGCAGTATTTT. Based on the CDR3 plus reference TRBV7-9 and TRBJ2-3, the full variable domain is DTGVSQNPRHKITKRGQNVTFRCDPISEHNRLYWYRQTLGQGPEFLTYFQNEAQLEKSRLLSDRFSAERPKGSFSTLEIQRTEQGDSAMYLCASSSTMTSGGTDTQYFGPGTRLTVL.

The rearrangement joins TRBV5-1 to TRBJ2-5; 8 bases are a match to TRBD1. The V and J ends lost 0 bases and 5 bases, in that order; junction bases with no gene match: 3. The length of the CDR3 is 14 residues. CDR1 is SGHRS and CDR2 is YFSETQ in the germline V gene. The CDR3 DNA follows: TGCGCCAGCAGCTTGGGGACAGGGCACGAGACCCAGTACTTC. Amino acid sequence: CASSLGTGHETQYF.

The chain links TRBV5-1 to TRBJ2-7, with 9 bases identical to TRBD2. CDR3 size: 14 residues. From germline, CDR1 is SGHRS and CDR2 YFSETQ. Unmatched junction bases numbered 3, after V lost 1 base and J lost 4 bases. The CDR3 region has the DNA TGCGCCAGCAGCTTGTCCAGCGGGGGGTACGAGCAGTACTTC. Protein product: CASSLSSGGYEQYF. Filled out from reference TRBV5-1 and TRBJ2-7, the complete variable domain reads KAGVTQTPRYLIKTRGQQVTLSCSPISGHRSVSWYQQTPGQGLQFLFEYFSETQRNKGNFPGRFSGRQFSNSRSEMNVSTLELGDSALYLCASSLSSGGYEQYFGPGTRLTVT.

The chain employs TRBV4-2 and TRBJ1-5; D gene unclear. Trimming pared 0 bases from V and 3 bases from J, leaving 15 bases between. This CDR3 is built from 17 residues. Germline V gives CDR1 LGHNA, CDR2 YNFKEQ. In DNA, the CDR3 is TGTGCCAGCAGCCAAGATCTCGGGGTGGTCTCCAATCAGCCCCAGCATTTT. The encoded protein is CASSQDLGVVSNQPQHF.

The genes are TRBV2 and TRBJ1-3; TRBD1 matches 8 bases. This CDR3 contains 15 residues. Germline assignment: CDR1 SNHLY and CDR2 FYNNEI. The V segment lost 6 bases and the J segment 3 bases; nucleotides outside the gene matches: 7. DNA of the CDR3: TGTGCCAGCAGCTCGGACAGGGTGCGTGGAAACACCATATATTTT. Its protein product is CASSSDRVRGNTIYF. The variable domain in full, completed from reference TRBV2 and TRBJ1-3, reads EPEVTQTPSHQVTQMGQEVILRCVPISNHLYFYWYRQILGQKVEFLVSFYNNEISEKSEIFDDQFSVERPDGSNFTLKIRSTKLEDSAMYFCASSSDRVRGNTIYFGEGSWLTVV.

This clone was observed once. The chain combines TRBV5-8 with TRBJ1-3; D ambiguous. Germline assignment: CDR1 SGHTS and CDR2 YDEGEE. The V end lost 2 bases, the J end lost 4 bases, and 13 bases lay between the germline ends. This CDR3 region has 15 residues. CDR3: CASSLSPVGGNTIYF. The CDR3 DNA follows: TGTGCCAGCAGCTTAAGCCCGGTCGGGGGAAACACCATATATTTT.

The chain has TRBV5-4 and TRBJ1-2; the match to TRBD1 covers 10 bases. The junction had 8 bases not matched to a gene; V was cut back by 4 bases and J by 8 bases. Germline V gene data show CDR1 as SGHNT and CDR2 as YYREEE (reference sequence). The CDR3 has 14 residues. For the CDR3, the DNA is TGTGCCAGCAGCGCGGACAGGGGGTTTTTCGGCTACACCTTC. The encoded protein is CASSADRGFFGYTF.

The J gene is TRBJ2-3, the V gene TRBV20-1; 10 positions match TRBD2. V was pared by 3 bases and J by 0 bases, with 6 bases of the junction left unmatched. Looked up from germline, CDR1 is DFQATT and CDR2 is SNEGSKA (reference sequence). CDR3 length: 16 residues. In DNA, the CDR3 is TGCAGTGCTAGTCCCCTAGCGGGGGTAAGCACAGATACGCAGTATTTT. It encodes CSASPLAGVSTDTQYF.

The chain employs TRBV11-2 and TRBJ2-7; D is possibly TRBD1 (5 bases). There are 12 residues in the CDR3. Germline CDR1 reads SGHAT; CDR2 reads FQNNGV. Between the trimmed V and J ends, which lost 4 bases and 3 bases, there was a span of 7 bases. CDR3 bases: TGTGCCAGCAGCTACCAGGGCTACGAGCAGTACTTC. It specifies CASSYQGYEQYF.

The V and J genes are TRBV19 and TRBJ2-7, with TRBD1 matching 12 bases. V shed 3 bases and J 2 bases; nucleotides not matched to a gene: 5. Germline assignment: CDR1 LNHDA and CDR2 SQIVND (reference sequence). This CDR3 has 16 residues. CDR3 sequence: CASSMGGQGAAYEQYF. The DNA for the CDR3 is TGTGCCAGTAGTATGGGGGGACAGGGGGCCGCCTACGAGCAGTACTTC.

The chain uses TRBV19 and TRBJ1-2; D is possibly TRBD1 (5 bases). There are 14 residues in the CDR3. Germline CDR1 reads LNHDA; CDR2 reads SQIVND (reference sequence). The V and J ends lost 1 base and 1 base respectively, with 7 bases between them. This CDR3 reads CASSIARDNYGYTF. The CDR3 DNA follows: TGTGCCAGTAGTATAGCCAGGGATAACTATGGCTACACCTTC.

The chain couples TRBV27 to TRBJ1-3; 7 bases align to TRBD1. CDR3 length: 16 residues. Germline-derived CDR1 and CDR2 are MNHEY and SMNVEV (reference sequence). With 5 bases clipped from V and 0 bases from J, the junction kept 7 bases outside the gene matches. Here the CDR3 DNA reads TGTGCCAGCAGTGTGACAGGGCTACACTCTGGAAACACCATATATTTT. Amino acids: CASSVTGLHSGNTIYF.